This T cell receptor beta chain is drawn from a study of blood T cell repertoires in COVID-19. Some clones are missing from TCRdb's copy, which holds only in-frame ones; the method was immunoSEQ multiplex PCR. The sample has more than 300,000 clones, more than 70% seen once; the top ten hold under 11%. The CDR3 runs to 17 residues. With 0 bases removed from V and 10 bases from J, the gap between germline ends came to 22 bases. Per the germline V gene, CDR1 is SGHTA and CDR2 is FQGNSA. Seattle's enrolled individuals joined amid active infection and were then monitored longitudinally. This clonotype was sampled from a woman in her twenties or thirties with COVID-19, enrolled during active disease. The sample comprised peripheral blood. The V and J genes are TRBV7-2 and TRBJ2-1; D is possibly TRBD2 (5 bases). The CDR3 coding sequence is TGTGCCAGCAGCTTAGCAGCGCCGCGGACCTATCGCGGGGAGCAGTTCTTC. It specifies CASSLAAPRTYRGEQFF.